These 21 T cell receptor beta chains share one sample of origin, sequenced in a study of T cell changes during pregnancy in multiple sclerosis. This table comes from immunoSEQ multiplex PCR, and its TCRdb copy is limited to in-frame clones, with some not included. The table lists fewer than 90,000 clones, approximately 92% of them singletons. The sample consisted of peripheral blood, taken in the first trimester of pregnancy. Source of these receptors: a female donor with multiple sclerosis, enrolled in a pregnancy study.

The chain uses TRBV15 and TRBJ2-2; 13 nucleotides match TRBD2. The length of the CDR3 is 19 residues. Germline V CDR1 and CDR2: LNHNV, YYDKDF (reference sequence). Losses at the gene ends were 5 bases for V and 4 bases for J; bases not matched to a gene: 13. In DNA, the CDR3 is TGTGCCACCAGCGTACCCCCGGGACTAGCGGGATGGGGCACCGGGGAGCTGTTTTTT. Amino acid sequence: CATSVPPGLAGWGTGELFF.

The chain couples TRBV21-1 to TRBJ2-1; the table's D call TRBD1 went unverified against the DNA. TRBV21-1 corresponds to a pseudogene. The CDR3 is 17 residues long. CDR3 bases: TGTGCCAGCAGCAAAGCGCTAGGGGGACACCTCTACAATGAGCAGTTCTTC. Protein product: CASSKALGGHLYNEQFF.

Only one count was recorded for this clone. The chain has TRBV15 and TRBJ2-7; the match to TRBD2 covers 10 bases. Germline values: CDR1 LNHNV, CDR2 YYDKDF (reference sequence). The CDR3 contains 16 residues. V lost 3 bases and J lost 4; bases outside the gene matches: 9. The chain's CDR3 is CATSRGVASGSYEQYF. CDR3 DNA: TGTGCCACCAGCAGGGGGGTGGCTAGCGGGAGTTACGAGCAGTACTTC.

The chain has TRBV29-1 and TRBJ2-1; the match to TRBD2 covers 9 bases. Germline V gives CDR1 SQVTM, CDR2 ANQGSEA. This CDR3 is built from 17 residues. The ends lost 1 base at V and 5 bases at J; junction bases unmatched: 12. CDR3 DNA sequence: TGCAGCGTTGAAGGAAATCTAGGCGGGAGGGGTAACAATGAGCAGTTCTTC. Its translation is CSVEGNLGGRGNNEQFF.

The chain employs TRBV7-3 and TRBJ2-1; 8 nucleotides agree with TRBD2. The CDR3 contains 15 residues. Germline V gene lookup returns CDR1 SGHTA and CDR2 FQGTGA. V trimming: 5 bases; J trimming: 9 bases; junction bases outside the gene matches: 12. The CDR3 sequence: CASSPSGSLVGEQFF. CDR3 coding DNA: TGTGCCAGCAGCCCAAGCGGGAGTCTCGTTGGTGAGCAGTTCTTC.

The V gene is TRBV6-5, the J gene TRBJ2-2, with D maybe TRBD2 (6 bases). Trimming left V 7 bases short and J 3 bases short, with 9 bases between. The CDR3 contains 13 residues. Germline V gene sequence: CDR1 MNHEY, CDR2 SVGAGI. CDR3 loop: CASTGSHTGELFF. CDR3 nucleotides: TGTGCCAGCACCGGGAGCCACACCGGGGAGCTGTTTTTT.

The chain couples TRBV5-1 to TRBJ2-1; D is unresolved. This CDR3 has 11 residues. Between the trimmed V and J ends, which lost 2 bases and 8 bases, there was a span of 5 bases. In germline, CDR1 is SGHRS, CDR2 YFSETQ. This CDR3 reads CASSLLDEQFF. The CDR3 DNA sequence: TGCGCCAGCAGCTTACTGGATGAGCAGTTCTTC. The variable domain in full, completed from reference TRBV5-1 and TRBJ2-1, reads KAGVTQTPRYLIKTRGQQVTLSCSPISGHRSVSWYQQTPGQGLQFLFEYFSETQRNKGNFPGRFSGRQFSNSRSEMNVSTLELGDSALYLCASSLLDEQFFGPGTRLTVL.

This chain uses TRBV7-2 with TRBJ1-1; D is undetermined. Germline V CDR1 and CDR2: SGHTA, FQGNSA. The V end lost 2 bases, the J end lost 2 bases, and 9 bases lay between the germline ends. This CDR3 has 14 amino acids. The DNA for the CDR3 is TGTGCCAGCAGCTTATTAAGAACAAACACTGAAGCTTTCTTT. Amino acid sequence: CASSLLRTNTEAFF. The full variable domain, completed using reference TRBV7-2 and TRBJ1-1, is GAGVSQSPSNKVTEKGKDVELRCDPISGHTALYWYRQSLGQGLEFLIYFQGNSAPDKSGLPSDRFSAERTGGSVSTLTIQRTQQEDSAVYLCASSLLRTNTEAFFGQGTRLTVV.

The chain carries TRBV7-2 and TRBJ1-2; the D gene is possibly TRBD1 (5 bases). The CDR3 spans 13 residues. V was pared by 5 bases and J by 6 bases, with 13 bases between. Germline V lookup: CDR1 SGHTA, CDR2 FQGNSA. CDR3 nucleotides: TGTGCCAGCAGCCCAAGGACATTGGATGGCTACACCTTC. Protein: CASSPRTLDGYTF.

CDR3 region: CASSLETSGRGREQYF. The CDR3 bases are TGCGCCAGCAGCTTGGAGACTAGCGGGAGAGGTCGCGAGCAGTACTTC. The rearrangement uses TRBV5-1 and TRBJ2-7; 12 bases are shared with TRBD2. J lost 6 bases, V lost 0 bases, and 7 bases had no gene match. Looked up from germline, CDR1 is SGHRS and CDR2 is YFSETQ. This CDR3 is built from 16 residues.

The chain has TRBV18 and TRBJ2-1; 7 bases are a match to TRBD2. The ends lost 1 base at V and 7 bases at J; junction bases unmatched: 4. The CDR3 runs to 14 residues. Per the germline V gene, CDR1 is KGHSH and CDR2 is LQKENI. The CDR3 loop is CASSPQRGVNEQFF. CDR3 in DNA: TGTGCCAGCTCACCACAACGGGGGGTAAATGAGCAGTTCTTC.

The CDR3 sequence: CSVDEGQETQYF. The CDR3 DNA reads as TGCAGCGTTGATGAGGGCCAAGAGACCCAGTACTTC. The chain combines TRBV29-1 with TRBJ2-5; tentative D call: TRBD2 (5 bases). Germline CDR1 and CDR2: SQVTM and ANQGSEA. The germline V and J ends were trimmed by 3 bases and 1 base, with 6 bases remaining between them. This CDR3 has 12 residues.

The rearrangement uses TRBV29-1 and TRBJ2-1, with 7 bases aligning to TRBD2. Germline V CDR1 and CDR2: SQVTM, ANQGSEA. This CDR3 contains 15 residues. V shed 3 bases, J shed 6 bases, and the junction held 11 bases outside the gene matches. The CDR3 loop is CSVDSRGGPFNEQFF. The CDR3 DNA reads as TGCAGCGTTGACAGTCGGGGAGGGCCGTTCAATGAGCAGTTCTTC.

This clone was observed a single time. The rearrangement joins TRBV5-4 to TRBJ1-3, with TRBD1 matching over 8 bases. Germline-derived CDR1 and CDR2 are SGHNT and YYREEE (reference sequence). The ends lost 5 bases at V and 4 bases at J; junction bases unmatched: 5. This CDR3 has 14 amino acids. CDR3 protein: CASRPTGVGNTIYF. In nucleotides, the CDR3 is TGTGCCAGCAGACCGACAGGGGTGGGAAACACCATATATTTT.

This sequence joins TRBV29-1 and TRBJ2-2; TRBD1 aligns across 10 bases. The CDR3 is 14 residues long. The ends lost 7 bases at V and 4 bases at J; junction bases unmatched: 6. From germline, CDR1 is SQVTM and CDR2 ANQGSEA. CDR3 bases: TGCAGCGGACGACAGGGGGCGGGCACCGGGGAGCTGTTTTTT. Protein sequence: CSGRQGAGTGELFF.

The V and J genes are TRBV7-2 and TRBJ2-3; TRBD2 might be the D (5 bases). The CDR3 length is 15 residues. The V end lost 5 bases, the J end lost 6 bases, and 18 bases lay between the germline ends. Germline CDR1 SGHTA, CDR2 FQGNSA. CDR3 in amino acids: CASSQATRSGDTQYF. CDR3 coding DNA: TGTGCCAGCAGCCAAGCCACTAGGAGTGGCGATACGCAGTATTTT.

The CDR3 DNA reads as TGCGCTTCCTCCCCCCTAGCGTCAGATACGCAGTATTTT. Amino acid sequence: CASSPLASDTQYF. The chain joins TRBV5-1 to TRBJ2-3, with D perhaps TRBD2 (6 bases). CDR1 and CDR2 from the germline V gene are SGHRS and YFSETQ. The CDR3 contains 13 residues.

This CDR3 reads CASSSGGDTQYF. CDR3 in DNA: TGTGCCAGCAGCTCCGGGGGGGATACGCAGTATTTT. The rearrangement links TRBV11-3 to TRBJ2-3; 7 nucleotides align to TRBD2. The CDR3 totals 12 residues. Per the germline V gene, CDR1 is SGHNT and CDR2 is YENEEA. V lost 4 bases, J lost 6 bases, and 1 base stayed unmatched.

DNA of the CDR3: TGTGCCAGTAACCTACAGGGGGCTGGCGCTGAAGCTTTCTTT. Its protein is CASNLQGAGAEAFF. The chain is built from TRBV19 and TRBJ1-1; 9 positions match TRBD1. The V gene's germline CDR1 is LNHDA and CDR2 SQIVND (reference sequence). J was trimmed by 6 bases and V by 7 bases; bases with no gene match: 9. This CDR3 comprises 14 residues.

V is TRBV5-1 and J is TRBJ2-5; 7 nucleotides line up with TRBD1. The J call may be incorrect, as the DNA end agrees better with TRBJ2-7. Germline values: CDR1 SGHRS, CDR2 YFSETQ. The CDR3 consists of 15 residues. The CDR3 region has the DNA TGCGCCAGCAGCTTGTGGCCGGGACAGACCTACGAGCAGTACTTC. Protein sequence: CASSLWPGQTYEQYF.

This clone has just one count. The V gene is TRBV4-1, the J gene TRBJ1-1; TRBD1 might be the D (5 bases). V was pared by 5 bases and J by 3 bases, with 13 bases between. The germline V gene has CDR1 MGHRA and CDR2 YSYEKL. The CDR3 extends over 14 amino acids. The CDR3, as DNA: TGCGCCAGCAGCACGGGGGTCCTGGACACTGAAGCTTTCTTT. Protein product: CASSTGVLDTEAFF.